This record looks at one T cell receptor (beta chain) sequence and its context. Antigen specificity is unknown. No conserved phenylalanine or tryptophan is present at the end of the CDR3, so a read error is the likely explanation. Per germline, CDR1 MDHEN and CDR2 SYDVKM. The length of the CDR3 is 15 residues. The data were obtained in a study of tumor-infiltrating lymphocytes in primary liver carcinoma. At the level of the study: Recorded tumor stage was T1-T3 N0M0, with diameters of about 4.2 to 11 cm. Points from the study as a whole: Blood fell significantly below tumors in its top-250-clone fraction (p = 0.039). Only about 7.5-24% of top clones occurred in every one of the five tumor regions.

Co-extraction of both nucleic acids (RNA and DNA) used roughly 20-34 mg of unsorted bulk tissue. Chronic HBV infection was present in the patients, who were treatment-naive. With around 490 ng total RNA as template and a constant-region primer, TCR beta cDNA was made. Three nested multiplex PCR rounds, a slightly modified ARM-PCR, produced the libraries for TCR beta. The first two PCR rounds, roughly 11 cycles each, used TRBV1-TRBV30 forward primers and a C-beta reverse primer. One entry per CDR3 protein, called by TCRdb with MiXCR from the multiplex PCR reads. Among about 54,000 distinct CDR3 sequences listed, about 80% were seen once.

Sequences were obtained from liver tumor tissue from sampling region 2. Noted subset: tumor region T2, inferior pole. The sequence derives from a man aged 35 to 55 with primary liver carcinoma and hepatitis B virus infection. The chain recombines TRBV28 with TRBJ1-1, with 10 bases lining up with TRBD1. The chain's CDR3 is CASSLGTGVKTEAFS. The DNA of the CDR3 is TGTGCCAGCAGTTTAGGGACAGGGGTGAAGACTGAAGCTTTCTCT.